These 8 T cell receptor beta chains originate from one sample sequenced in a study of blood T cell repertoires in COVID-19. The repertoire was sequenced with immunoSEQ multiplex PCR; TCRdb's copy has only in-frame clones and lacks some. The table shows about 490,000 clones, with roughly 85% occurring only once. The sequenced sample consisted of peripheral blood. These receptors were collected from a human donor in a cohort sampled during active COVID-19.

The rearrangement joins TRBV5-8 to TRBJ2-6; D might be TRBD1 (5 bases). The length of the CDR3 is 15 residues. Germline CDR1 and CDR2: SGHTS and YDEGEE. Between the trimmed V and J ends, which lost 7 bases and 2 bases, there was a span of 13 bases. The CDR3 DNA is TGTGCCAGCGATCGAAGGGGTACTGGGGCCAACGTCCTGACTTTC. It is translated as CASDRRGTGANVLTF.

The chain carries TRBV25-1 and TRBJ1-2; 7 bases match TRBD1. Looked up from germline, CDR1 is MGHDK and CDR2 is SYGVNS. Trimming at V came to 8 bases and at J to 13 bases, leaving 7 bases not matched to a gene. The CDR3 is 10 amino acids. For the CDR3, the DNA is TGTGCCAGCGGAGACAGGGCCAGCACCTTC. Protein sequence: CASGDRASTF.

This CDR3 reads CASSSNRESDTQYF. Written as DNA, the CDR3 is TGTGCCAGCAGTTCCAACAGGGAATCAGATACGCAGTATTTT. This chain connects TRBV27 to TRBJ2-3; D may be TRBD1 (6 bases). V lost 4 bases to trimming and J lost 4 bases, with 12 bases between them. The CDR3 consists of 14 residues. Germline V gene sequence: CDR1 MNHEY, CDR2 SMNVEV (reference sequence).

CDR3 sequence reads: CASSPGLGPETQYF. CDR3 DNA: TGTGCCAGCTCACCGGGCCTCGGTCCAGAGACCCAGTACTTC. The V gene is TRBV18, the J gene TRBJ2-5; unclear D gene. The V and J ends lost 3 bases and 4 bases respectively, with 12 bases between them. The CDR3 is made up of 14 amino acids. Germline values: CDR1 KGHSH, CDR2 LQKENI.

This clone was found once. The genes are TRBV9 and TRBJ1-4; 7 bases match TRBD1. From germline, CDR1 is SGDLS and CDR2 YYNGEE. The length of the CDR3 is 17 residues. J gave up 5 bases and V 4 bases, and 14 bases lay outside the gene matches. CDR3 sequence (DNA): TGTGCCAGCAGCTTCCTCCCAGGGGGTGGTGGGAATGAAAAACTGTTTTTT. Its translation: CASSFLPGGGGNEKLFF.

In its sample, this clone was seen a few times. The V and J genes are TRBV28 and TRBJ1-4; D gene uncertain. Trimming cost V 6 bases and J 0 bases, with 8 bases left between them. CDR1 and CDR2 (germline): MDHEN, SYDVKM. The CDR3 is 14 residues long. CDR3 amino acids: CASSPTATNEKLFF. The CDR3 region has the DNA TGTGCCAGCAGCCCCACGGCAACTAATGAAAAACTGTTTTTT.

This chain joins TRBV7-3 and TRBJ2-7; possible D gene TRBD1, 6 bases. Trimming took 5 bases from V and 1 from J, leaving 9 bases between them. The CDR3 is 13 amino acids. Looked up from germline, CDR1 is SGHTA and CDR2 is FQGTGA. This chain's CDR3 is CASSAQGSYEQYF. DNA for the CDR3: TGTGCCAGCAGCGCACAGGGTTCCTACGAGCAGTACTTC.

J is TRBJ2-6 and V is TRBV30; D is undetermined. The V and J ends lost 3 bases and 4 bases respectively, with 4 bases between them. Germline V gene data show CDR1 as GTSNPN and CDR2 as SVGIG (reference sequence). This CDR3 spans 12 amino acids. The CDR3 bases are TGTGCCTGGAGGGGCGGGGCCAACGTCCTGACTTTC. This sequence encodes CAWRGGANVLTF.